This TCR beta chain appears in the sequencing data of a study of T cells in Graves' hyperthyroidism and ophthalmopathy. A few counts support this clonotype. RNA transcripts were the template for amplifying TCR beta CDR3 regions. Using the HTBI primer set, a first-round RT-PCR was run on the TCR CDR3. MiXCR, applied by TCRdb to the multiplex PCR reads, yields one record per CDR3 protein. The repertoire holds around 530,000 distinct CDR3 sequences, with about 15% as singletons. Sequencing used blood. The sequence came from a woman between 18 and 29 years old with Graves' ophthalmopathy.

The CDR3 spells CASSQEPIRGSYNSPLHF. The CDR3, as DNA: TGTGCCAGCAGCCAAGAACCCATCAGGGGCTCCTATAATTCACCCCTCCACTTT. The chain uses TRBV3-1 and TRBJ1-6; possibly TRBD1 for D (6 bases). The length of the CDR3 is 18 residues. The germline CDR1 and CDR2 sequences are LGHDT and YNNKEL (reference sequence). Trimming cost V 0 bases and J 0 bases, with 12 bases left between them. Together with reference TRBV3-1 and TRBJ1-6, the CDR3 gives the full variable domain: DTAVSQTPKYLVTQMGNDKSIKCEQNLGHDTMYWYKQDSKKFLKIMFSYNNKELIINETVPNRFSPKSPDKAHLNLHINSLELGDSAVYFCASSQEPIRGSYNSPLHFGNGTRLTVT.